Shown below are 17 T cell receptor beta chains from a single sample sequenced in a study of cytomegalovirus exposure and HLA in healthy donors. Use of 60 Vbeta and 13 Jbeta primers characterized the PCR. Sequenced by immunoSEQ multiplex PCR; TCRdb stores in-frame clones only, minus some. The data show some 140,000 clones, with around four fifths seen just once and 1% to 1.5% held by the top ten. The specimen was PBMCs. These receptors all stem from a male donor in good health and CMV-seropositive.

V is TRBV7-2 and J is TRBJ1-1; the D is unclear. V gave up 3 bases and J gave up 4 bases, with 15 bases separating them. This CDR3 has 15 residues. The germline gives CDR1 SGHTA, CDR2 FQGNSA. CDR3 bases: TGTGCCAGCAGCTTGTCACGGGCGGGGTCCACTGAAGCTTTCTTT. The encoded protein is CASSLSRAGSTEAFF.

The rearrangement links TRBV11-3 to TRBJ2-1, with TRBD2 matching 8 bases. With V trimmed by 4 bases and J by 9 bases, 11 bases remained unmatched. This CDR3 is built from 15 residues. CDR1 SGHNT and CDR2 YENEEA come from the germline V gene. CDR3 sequence: CASSSTGTRGFEQFF. The CDR3 DNA follows: TGTGCCAGCAGCTCGACCGGGACTAGGGGTTTTGAGCAGTTCTTC.

With respect to this clone: The sample contains more than one DNA sequence encoding this CDR3. This chain links TRBV19 with TRBJ1-5; 8 bases align to TRBD1. V shed 6 bases, J shed 4 bases, and the junction held 14 bases outside the gene matches. The CDR3 is made up of 17 amino acids. CDR1 and CDR2 from the germline V gene are LNHDA and SQIVND (reference sequence). CDR3 in DNA: TGTGCCAGTAGACGATTCGGGGAACAGGGGGTTAATCAGCCCCAGCATTTT. It specifies CASRRFGEQGVNQPQHF.

The rearrangement links TRBV5-6 to TRBJ1-2; 8 nucleotides match TRBD1. Looked up from germline, CDR1 is SGHDT and CDR2 is YYEEEE. The CDR3 runs 18 residues. Unmatched junction bases numbered 13, after V lost 3 bases and J lost 0 bases. In DNA form, the CDR3 reads TGTGCCAGCAGCTACCGGACAGGGCATGAAAGAACTAACTATGGCTACACCTTC. Translated: CASSYRTGHERTNYGYTF.

This clone was detected a few times. V and J are TRBV6-1 and TRBJ2-7, with 7 bases identical to TRBD2. Losses at the gene ends were 6 bases for V and 5 bases for J; bases not matched to a gene: 10. Germline loops: CDR1 MNHNS, CDR2 SASEGT. The CDR3 has 14 residues. The DNA for the CDR3 is TGTGCCAGCAGGCGCGGACTAGATGGGGACGAGCAGTACTTC. Its protein is CASRRGLDGDEQYF.

This chain joins TRBV7-2 and TRBJ1-1; TRBD1 is a possible D gene (5 bases). Trimming pared 2 bases from V and 6 bases from J, leaving 19 bases between. The CDR3 covers 16 residues. Germline V gives CDR1 SGHTA, CDR2 FQGNSA. This chain's CDR3 is CASSLTLGGWGSEAFF. The CDR3 coding sequence is TGTGCCAGCAGCTTAACACTCGGGGGGTGGGGATCTGAAGCTTTCTTT.

The chain uses TRBV15 and TRBJ2-1, with a possible D match to TRBD1 (6 bases). The CDR3 sequence is 13 residues long. Germline V lookup: CDR1 LNHNV, CDR2 YYDKDF (reference sequence). Trimming pared 5 bases from V and 8 bases from J, leaving 13 bases between. The CDR3 coding sequence is TGTGCCACCAGCGAACCGGACAGCCATGAGCAGTTCTTC. It specifies CATSEPDSHEQFF. Combining the CDR3 with reference TRBV15 and TRBJ2-1 gives the whole variable domain DAMVIQNPRYQVTQFGKPVTLSCSQTLNHNVMYWYQQKSSQAPKLLFHYYDKDFNNEADTPDNFQSRRPNTSFCFLDIRSPGLGDTAMYLCATSEPDSHEQFFGPGTRLTVL.

In its sample, this clone was seen a few times. The chain combines TRBV29-1 with TRBJ2-7; TRBD1 matches at 9 bases. J was trimmed by 4 bases and V by 6 bases; bases with no gene match: 7. Germline V gene lookup returns CDR1 SQVTM and CDR2 ANQGSEA. This CDR3 comprises 13 residues. CDR3 nucleotide sequence: TGCAGCGTAGGACAGGGGTTCGGGTACGAGCAGTACTTC. It specifies CSVGQGFGYEQYF.

This clone was counted a few times. At one end the junction does not follow the germline gene, possibly because of a read error. The CDR3 region is CSSSLERTGLTEAFF. The CDR3 DNA reads TGTTCCAGCAGCTTAGAACGGACAGGTCTCACTGAAGCTTTCTTT. The chain couples TRBV7-9 to TRBJ1-1; 7 nucleotides line up with TRBD1. There are 15 residues in the CDR3. Per the germline V gene, CDR1 is SEHNR and CDR2 is FQNEAQ (reference sequence). The entire variable domain, with the rest obtained from reference TRBV7-9 and TRBJ1-1, is as follows: DTGVSQNPRHKITKRGQNVTFRCDPISEHNRLYWYRQTLGQGPEFLTYFQNEAQLEKSRLLSDRFSAERPKGSFSTLEIQRTEQGDSAMYLCSSSLERTGLTEAFFGQGTRLTVV.

The chain is built from TRBV6-4 and TRBJ2-1; D is unclear. The germline V gene has CDR1 MRHNA and CDR2 SNTAGT. The CDR3 length is 14 residues. V gave up 3 bases and J gave up 3 bases, with 9 bases separating them. In DNA, the CDR3 is TGTGCCAGCAGTGATGAGGCCGGCTACAATGAGCAGTTCTTC. It yields the protein CASSDEAGYNEQFF.

The rearrangement uses TRBV15 and TRBJ2-5, with TRBD2 matching over 8 bases. V was pared by 0 bases and J by 5 bases, with 5 bases of the junction left unmatched. In germline, CDR1 is LNHNV, CDR2 YYDKDF (reference sequence). The CDR3 length is 15 residues. CDR3 nucleotides: TGTGCCACCAGCAGAGAGGGACTAGTCGTGGAGACCCAGTACTTC. Translating it yields CATSREGLVVETQYF.

This clone was observed a single time. V and J are TRBV27 and TRBJ1-2; 7 bases match TRBD1. The germline V gene encodes CDR1 MNHEY and CDR2 SMNVEV (reference sequence). V lost 3 bases, J lost 0 bases, and 4 bases stayed unmatched. The CDR3 is 15 amino acids. The CDR3 spells CASSLTGNANYGYTF. DNA of the CDR3: TGTGCCAGCAGTTTGACAGGGAACGCTAACTATGGCTACACCTTC.

Here the CDR3 reads CASSFRQGNNEQFF. The CDR3 bases are TGTGCCAGCAGCTTTCGTCAGGGAAATAATGAGCAGTTCTTC. The chain links TRBV13 to TRBJ2-1; perhaps TRBD1 as D (5 bases). The length of the CDR3 is 14 residues. Germline assignment: CDR1 PRHDT and CDR2 FYEKMQ (reference sequence). With 3 bases removed from V and 7 bases from J, the gap between germline ends came to 13 bases.

The gene calls are TRBV7-9 and TRBJ2-1, with 7 bases lining up with TRBD2. The V and J ends lost 5 bases and 9 bases, in that order; junction bases with no gene match: 13. The V gene's germline CDR1 is SEHNR and CDR2 FQNEAQ (reference sequence). This CDR3 comprises 15 residues. For the CDR3, the DNA is TGTGCCAGCAGCCCCCCCTTGGGGGAGCGGGGTGAGCAGTTCTTC. Protein: CASSPPLGERGEQFF.

The J gene is TRBJ1-2, the V gene TRBV2; 8 nucleotides align to TRBD1. Per germline, CDR1 SNHLY and CDR2 FYNNEI. Germline trimming cut 11 bases from V and 4 bases from J; bases unmatched to any gene: 9. The length of the CDR3 is 13 residues. For the CDR3, the DNA is TGTGCCGGCGCCGGGACAGGAGGCTATGGCTACACCTTC. Translated, it gives CAGAGTGGYGYTF.

The genes are TRBV28 and TRBJ1-1; no firm D call. There are 14 residues in the CDR3. Trimming removed 7 bases at V and 3 bases at J, with 15 bases between. Germline CDR1 and CDR2: MDHEN and SYDVKM. CDR3: CASNLREIDTEAFF. The CDR3 region has the DNA TGTGCCAGCAACCTAAGGGAGATCGACACTGAAGCTTTCTTT. Variable domain in full (rest from reference TRBV28 and TRBJ1-1): DVKVTQSSRYLVKRTGEKVFLECVQDMDHENMFWYRQDPGLGLRLIYFSYDVKMKEKGDIPEGYSVSREKKERFSLILESASTNQTSMYLCASNLREIDTEAFFGQGTRLTVV.

The chain employs TRBV28 and TRBJ2-5, with 7 bases that match TRBD2. The J call may be faulty, since TRBJ2-7 better matches the DNA end. The CDR3 is 16 amino acids. From germline, CDR1 is MDHEN and CDR2 SYDVKM. CDR3 nucleotide sequence: TGTGCCAGCAGTTTGGGGCTAGCGGAACTCTCCTACGAGCAGTACTTC. It encodes CASSLGLAELSYEQYF.